The T cell receptor (beta chain) under discussion was sequenced for a study of T cells in Graves' hyperthyroidism and ophthalmopathy. Study-level findings and limits: Within blood appeared most thyroid clonotypes that had expanded above 0.001.

This clonotype was counted many times. Antigen: not known. When ophthalmopathy did not progress within 18 months, Graves' hyperthyroidism was considered stable. A patient was excluded if there was uncontrolled infection, other autoimmune disease, pregnancy or lactation. Thyroid ultrasound and orbital computed tomography, with clinical symptoms and serum thyroxine and TRAb, informed diagnoses. The ends were cut back, 4 bases at V and 5 bases at J, with 14 bases in the middle. CDR3 length equals 14 residues. Germline V CDR1 and CDR2: SEHNR, FQNEAQ (reference sequence). Amplification of TCR beta CDR3 regions was performed using RNA transcripts as template. First-round RT-PCR targeting the TCR CDR3 was performed with the HTBI primer set. TCRdb passed the multiplex PCR reads through MiXCR, listing each CDR3 protein once. This table holds around 190,000 distinct CDR3 sequences, over 15% found once.

The genes are TRBV7-9 and TRBJ2-5; tentatively, D is TRBD1 or TRBD2 (5 bases each). The receptor's source is a woman aged 45-65 years with Graves' hyperthyroidism. Sequences were obtained from blood. The CDR3 here is CASSSGTVGETQYF. The CDR3 bases are TGTGCCAGCAGCTCCGGGACGGTGGGGGAGACCCAGTACTTC.